These T cell receptor beta chains were read from a single sample in a study of chemoradiotherapy in HPV16-positive cancers. Libraries were prepared by immunoSEQ multiplex PCR; TCRdb keeps only in-frame clonotypes and omits some of them. Of 55,000 to 85,000 clones listed, more than 70% are singletons. Here the sequenced sample was blood, taken from a patient who underwent chemoradiotherapy. These receptors came from a human donor with HPV-associated anogenital cancer. CDR3s include the opening cysteine and the closing phenylalanine or tryptophan. The D gene is left open where the match is weak. Not all rows give a size; the values are once, few, many and, for expanded clones, a class.

TRBD1 | . | TRBJ1-1 | 13 | TRBV5-1 | CASTRTGGTEAFF | TGCGCCAGCACCCGGACAGGGGGCACTGAAGCTTTCTTT
. | . | TRBJ2-4 | 14 | TRBV28 | CASTMWGAKNIQYF | TGTGCCAGCACCATGTGGGGGGCCAAAAACATTCAGTACTTC
TRBD2 | . | TRBJ2-3 | 17 | TRBV19 | CASSAARERLSTDTQYF | TGTGCCAGTAGTGCGGCGCGGGAGAGGCTTTCCACAGATACGCAGTATTTT
. | . | TRBJ2-1 | 12 | TRBV10-3 | CAISDFRGEQFF | TGTGCCATCAGTGACTTCCGGGGGGAGCAGTTCTTC
. | few | TRBJ2-4 | 13 | TRBV14 | CASSQEWKTDQYF | TGTGCCAGCAGCCAAGAGTGGAAAACAGATCAGTACTTC
. | . | TRBJ2-1 | 14 | TRBV10-3 | CAISTGSSYNEQFF | TGTGCCATCAGTACAGGGAGCTCCTACAATGAGCAGTTCTTC
. | many | TRBJ1-5 | 15 | TRBV2 | CASSESGLSNQPQHF | TGTGCCAGCAGTGAGTCGGGGCTGAGCAATCAGCCCCAGCATTTT
. | once | TRBJ1-1 | 14 | TRBV10-2 | CASSGVGSDTEAFF | TGCGCCAGCAGTGGTGTGGGTTCGGACACTGAAGCTTTCTTT
. | . | TRBJ1-1 | 12 | TRBV10-3 | CAISGSDREAFF | TGTGCCATCAGTGGATCCGACAGGGAAGCTTTCTTT
TRBD1 | . | TRBJ2-4 | 13 | TRBV5-6 | CASSSDRDGIQYF | TGTGCCAGCAGCTCCGACAGGGACGGAATTCAGTACTTC
. | . | TRBJ1-3 | 14 | TRBV7-2 | CASSPAGAGNTIYF | TGTGCCAGCAGCCCGGCGGGGGCTGGAAACACCATATATTTT
. | . | TRBJ1-1 | 13 | TRBV27 | CASSNGLGTEAFF | TGTGCCAGCAGTAACGGACTGGGCACTGAAGCTTTCTTT
TRBD1 | few | TRBJ1-2 | 13 | TRBV7-3 | CASSSGTGKGYTF | TGTGCCAGCAGCTCGGGGACAGGGAAGGGCTACACCTTC
. | . | TRBJ2-3 | 14 | TRBV25-1 | CASSDRQTTDTQYF | TGTGCCAGCAGTGACCGACAGACCACAGATACGCAGTATTTT
TRBD1 | . | TRBJ1-1 | 19 | TRBV30 | CAWSVWSLATGGRNTEAFF | TGTGCCTGGAGTGTTTGGTCGCTTGCTACAGGGGGTAGGAACACTGAAGCTTTCTTT
. | . | TRBJ1-1 | 13 | TRBV14 | CASSQERGTEAFF | TGTGCCAGCAGCCAAGAACGGGGCACTGAAGCTTTCTTT
. | . | TRBJ2-2 | 18 | TRBV18 | CASSPSPSRPGNTGELFF | TGTGCCAGCTCACCATCCCCAAGTCGTCCAGGGAACACCGGGGAGCTGTTTTTT
. | . | TRBJ1-3 | 16 | TRBV7-9 | CASSLSGGSSGNTIYF | TGTGCCAGCAGCCTCAGTGGGGGAAGCTCTGGAAACACCATATATTTT
. | . | TRBJ1-2 | 14 | TRBV5-1 | CASSLGGHLDGYTF | TGCGCCAGCAGCTTGGGAGGGCATCTCGACGGCTACACCTTC
TRBD2 | . | TRBJ2-3 | 17 | TRBV10-2 | CASRGPGASGSTDTQYF | TGCGCCAGCAGGGGTCCAGGCGCTAGCGGGAGCACAGATACGCAGTATTTT
. | . | TRBJ2-3 | 15 | TRBV7-2 | CASSFLWRSTDTQYF | TGTGCCAGCAGCTTTCTGTGGCGGAGCACAGATACGCAGTATTTT
TRBD1 | . | TRBJ2-1 | 15 | TRBV5-1 | CASSLRTGPDYEQFF | TGCGCCAGCAGCTTACGGACAGGGCCGGACTATGAGCAGTTCTTC
. | . | TRBJ1-2 | 13 | TRBV5-4 | CASSLERQPGYTF | TGTGCCAGCAGCTTGGAGCGACAGCCCGGCTACACCTTC
TRBD1 | . | TRBJ1-4 | 17 | TRBV5-4 | CASSLARTGEQGEKLFF | TGTGCCAGCAGCTTGGCCCGCACAGGGGAACAGGGTGAAAAACTGTTTTTT
. | . | TRBJ1-5 | 13 | TRBV6-1 | CASHDGYSQPQHF | TGTGCCAGCCATGACGGGTACAGTCAGCCCCAGCATTTT
. | . | TRBJ2-1 | 14 | TRBV5-1 | CASSLGSDYNEQFF | TGCGCCAGCAGCTTGGGATCCGACTACAATGAGCAGTTCTTC
TRBD1 | . | TRBJ2-3 | 11 | TRBV30 | CACTGVNTQYF | TGTGCCTGTACAGGGGTAAATACGCAGTATTTT
. | . | TRBJ1-6 | 18 | TRBV5-1 | CASSREQLGGGYNSPLHF | TGCGCCAGCAGCAGGGAACAACTAGGGGGAGGTTATAATTCACCCCTCCACTTT